These 15 T cell receptor beta chains originate from one sample sequenced in a study of blood T cell repertoires in COVID-19. The repertoire was sequenced with immunoSEQ multiplex PCR; TCRdb's copy has only in-frame clones and lacks some. The sample records 40,000 or so clones, more than 80% being singletons. The sequenced sample was peripheral blood. All receptors come from a man in his sixties with acute or convalescent COVID-19.

V usage is TRBV28 and J usage is TRBJ2-7, with D possibly TRBD2 on 6 matching bases. This CDR3 contains 12 residues. CDR1 is MDHEN, CDR2 SYDVKM, per germline. The ends were cut back, 8 bases at V and 7 bases at J, with 15 bases in the middle. This CDR3 is CASHPPAGEQYF. CDR3 sequence (DNA): TGTGCCAGCCACCCCCCCGCGGGGGAGCAGTACTTC.

This chain links TRBV27 with TRBJ2-7; 11 bases agree with TRBD2. The CDR3 is 14 residues long. Germline V gene lookup returns CDR1 MNHEY and CDR2 SMNVEV (reference sequence). Unmatched junction bases numbered 4, after V lost 6 bases and J lost 3 bases. CDR3 DNA sequence: TGTGCCAGCAGATTAGCGGGGGGGAGCTACGAGCAGTACTTC. Translated, it gives CASRLAGGSYEQYF.

V gene TRBV27 combines with J gene TRBJ2-2; 12 bases line up with TRBD2. Germline V lookup: CDR1 MNHEY, CDR2 SMNVEV (reference sequence). The V gene end was trimmed by 5 bases and the J gene end by 4 bases; junction bases not matched to a gene: 14. The CDR3 runs to 19 residues. The CDR3 reads CASSRQGLAGGVGTGELFF. The CDR3 DNA reads as TGTGCCAGCAGTCGCCAGGGACTAGCGGGTGGGGTAGGCACCGGGGAGCTGTTTTTT.

The genes are TRBV19 and TRBJ2-1, with a weak D call TRBD1 (6 bases). The CDR3 runs 14 residues. V shed 7 bases and J shed 0 bases, with 10 bases lying between them. CDR1 LNHDA and CDR2 SQIVND come from the germline V gene (reference sequence). The CDR3, as DNA: TGTGCCAGTAAAACAGGGAGCTCCTACAATGAGCAGTTCTTC. Its translation: CASKTGSSYNEQFF.

The chain carries TRBV11-2 and TRBJ2-1; maybe TRBD2 (6 bases). V lost 3 bases and J 5 bases, leaving 11 bases between the germline ends. Germline V gene data show CDR1 as SGHAT and CDR2 as FQNNGV. This CDR3 comprises 14 residues. In DNA form, the CDR3 reads TGTGCCAGCAGCTTGTGGACTACGAACAATGAGCAGTTCTTC. This sequence encodes CASSLWTTNNEQFF.

The genes are TRBV2 and TRBJ2-5; 8 positions agree with TRBD2. Losses at the gene ends were 2 bases for V and 0 bases for J; bases not matched to a gene: 14. The germline CDR1 and CDR2 sequences are SNHLY and FYNNEI. The CDR3 has 19 amino acids. In DNA, the CDR3 is TGTGCCAGCAGTGAACCCCAACCCCGGGGGGGAAAATACCAAGAGACCCAGTACTTC. It specifies CASSEPQPRGGKYQETQYF.

This chain joins TRBV6-5 and TRBJ1-1; D perhaps matches TRBD1 (5 bases). Germline V lookup: CDR1 MNHEY, CDR2 SVGAGI. V was trimmed by 7 bases and J by 2 bases, leaving 14 bases between them. The CDR3 is 14 residues long. CDR3 in DNA: TGTGCCAGCACCCGGGACTGGGTAAACACTGAAGCTTTCTTT. It codes for CASTRDWVNTEAFF.

This chain links TRBV9 with TRBJ2-3; 11 positions agree with TRBD1. The CDR3 contains 16 residues. Germline CDR1 SGDLS, CDR2 YYNGEE. Germline trimming cut 3 bases from V and 3 bases from J; bases unmatched to any gene: 6. CDR3 DNA: TGTGCCAGCAGCGCCGGACAGGGGGCAAGGACAGATACGCAGTATTTT. It translates to CASSAGQGARTDTQYF.

This chain uses TRBV7-9 with TRBJ2-7, with 8 bases matching TRBD1. Germline-derived CDR1 and CDR2 are SEHNR and FQNEAQ (reference sequence). Trimming removed 7 bases from V and 1 base from J; junction bases left unmatched: 6. CDR3 length equals 14 residues. The CDR3: CASNSGGSSYEQYF. CDR3 coding DNA: TGTGCCAGCAACTCAGGGGGCAGTTCCTACGAGCAGTACTTC.

The chain uses TRBV27 and TRBJ2-5, with 9 bases lining up with TRBD1. The germline V gene encodes CDR1 MNHEY and CDR2 SMNVEV (reference sequence). CDR3 length: 13 residues. With 10 bases clipped from V and 6 bases from J, the junction kept 9 bases outside the gene matches. In DNA, the CDR3 is TGTGCCATCCGGGACAGGGCATGGCAGACCCAGTACTTC. Protein product: CAIRDRAWQTQYF.

J is TRBJ1-2 and V is TRBV6-5, with a possible D match to TRBD1 (6 bases). Trimming stripped 0 bases from V and 8 bases from J, with 16 bases between. Germline CDR1 and CDR2: MNHEY and SVGAGI. This CDR3 spans 15 amino acids. The CDR3 loop reads CASSYSDGGTRGYTF. CDR3 nucleotide sequence: TGTGCCAGCAGTTACTCGGACGGGGGGACAAGGGGCTACACCTTC.

The J gene is TRBJ2-7, the V gene TRBV6-5; 7 bases match TRBD1. The CDR3 runs 15 residues. Trimming removed 5 bases from V and 0 bases from J; junction bases left unmatched: 7. CDR1 MNHEY and CDR2 SVGAGI come from the germline V gene. The CDR3 sequence is CASSRTGTASYEQYF. The CDR3, as DNA: TGTGCCAGCAGTAGAACCGGGACAGCCTCCTACGAGCAGTACTTC.

V is TRBV12-5 and J is TRBJ1-3; D is undetermined. From germline, CDR1 is LGHNT and CDR2 FRNRAP. The CDR3 extends over 12 amino acids. V was shortened by 4 bases and J by 4 bases, with 5 bases between the two germline ends. The CDR3: CASGSEGNTIYF. CDR3 nucleotide sequence: TGTGCTAGTGGTTCGGAGGGAAACACCATATATTTT. The full variable domain, its missing parts supplied by reference TRBV12-5 and TRBJ1-3, is DARVTQTPRHKVTEMGQEVTMRCQPILGHNTVFWYRQTMMQGLELLAYFRNRAPLDDSGMPKDRFSAEMPDATLATLKIQPSEPRDSAVYFCASGSEGNTIYFGEGSWLTVV.

This clone came up once. This chain connects TRBV18 to TRBJ2-3; no definite D call. Germline V gives CDR1 KGHSH, CDR2 LQKENI. Trimming stripped 1 base from V and 4 bases from J, with 9 bases between. The CDR3 loop spans 14 amino acids. Here the CDR3 DNA reads TGTGCCAGCTCACCACTCGGTGGGCCAGATACGCAGTATTTT. Translated: CASSPLGGPDTQYF.

V usage is TRBV7-9 and J usage is TRBJ1-1; tentatively, D is TRBD1 (5 bases). CDR1 is SEHNR and CDR2 is FQNEAQ in the germline V gene (reference sequence). V lost 1 base, J lost 6 bases, and 9 bases lay in between. The CDR3 extends over 13 amino acids. CDR3 protein: CASSLEGLSEAFF. CDR3 DNA sequence: TGTGCCAGCAGCTTAGAGGGGCTCTCTGAAGCTTTCTTT. The full variable domain, its missing parts supplied by reference TRBV7-9 and TRBJ1-1, is DTGVSQNPRHKITKRGQNVTFRCDPISEHNRLYWYRQTLGQGPEFLTYFQNEAQLEKSRLLSDRFSAERPKGSFSTLEIQRTEQGDSAMYLCASSLEGLSEAFFGQGTRLTVV.